This T cell receptor (beta chain) was retrieved from a study of blood T cell repertoires in COVID-19 (dated by TCRdb to 2018 to 2020). Describing the broader study: Samples from collaborators originated in the United States, Italy and Spain and spanned both the acute and convalescent phases of COVID-19. The material from the prospective study consisted of cDNA or gDNA derived from T cells, B-cell-depleted T cells, or PBMCs. Deeply sampled blood TCRbeta repertoires from subjects exposed to, actively infected with, or recovered from COVID-19 were included in the dataset. The repertoires were made available in a free public database intended to serve as a resource for research on the immune response to SARS-CoV-2. The samples were drawn from the first 160 participants of the ongoing ImmuneRACE study and from roughly 1,300 subjects provided by 6 global collaborators. Nearly every sample came with metadata listing a de-identified subject ID, COVID-19 status, age in years and sex. Where available, HLA class I and class II types were taken from metadata supplied by the sample provider and were not determined by assay-based typing. Findings and caveats that apply to the study as a whole: The amount of clinical and demographic metadata varied by source and participant and was provided uncurated.

Whole blood was collected in K2EDTA tubes by collaborating institutions according to the institutions' own protocols. For TCRbeta analysis, collaborator samples were shipped as frozen whole blood, as isolated PBMCs, or as DNA extracted from either sample type. Trimming accounts for 3 bases at V and 0 bases at J, while the number of junction bases matched to no gene is 2. From the cysteine up to the phenylalanine, the CDR3 has a length of 15 residues. The retained sequence is limited to the CDR3, 45 bases, with the frame set at the first base. The germline V gene yields SGDLS for CDR1 and YYNGEE for CDR2. TCRbeta CDR3 regions were amplified from genomic DNA by means of the immunoSEQ Assay, a bias-controlled multiplex PCR. From the authors' description of their analysis: Nucleated cell counts per sample were estimated from amplification of reference gene primers within the assay. To quantify the absolute abundance of each unique TCRbeta CDR3 rearrangement, sequence reads were collapsed and filtered. Productive Simpson clonality was computed per sample as the square root of Simpson's diversity index over productive rearrangements. In its TCRdb copy, this immuneACCESS table keeps in-frame sequences only and misses some clones. Where compared with another copy, unresolved V genes explain less than half of these, and the others have no known cause. Clone size and V and J calls were adopted from that table, with D and trimming inferred from the DNA. The sample includes 200,000 to 250,000 clones, with around 85% observed a single time. Roughly 2% of the sample lies in the top ten.

Note on this clone: What this receptor recognizes is not known. Base qualities are missing; no much larger clone stands one base away.

This TCR derives from a woman aged 45-65 years with acute or convalescent COVID-19. Sequenced material: peripheral blood. This receptor chain uses TRBV9 and TRBJ2-1; TRBD1 aligns with 8 central bases. The bases read TGTGCCAGCAGCGAGACAGGGGACTCCTACAATGAGCAGTTCTTC. This sequence encodes CASSETGDSYNEQFF.